The present T cell receptor (beta chain) was sequenced within a study of blood T cell repertoires in COVID-19. Across the whole study: The study drew acute and convalescent COVID-19 samples from the United States, Italy and Spain. T cells, B-cell-depleted T cells, or PBMCs provided the cDNA or gDNA that served as material.

There are 14 residues in the CDR3. The germline V gene encodes CDR1 MNHNY and CDR2 SVGAGI (reference sequence). Trimming took off 4 bases at V and 3 bases at J, with 11 bases between the two ends. Original methodology: Nucleated cell counts were estimated from reference gene primer amplification. Data came from immunoSEQ multiplex PCR; TCRdb stores just in-frame clones and leaves some out. Clonal size and the V and J genes are those of that table, whereas D and trimming came from the DNA. The sample carries about 77,000 clones, about 73% recorded once. The gene calls are TRBV6-6 and TRBJ2-3; possibly TRBD2 for D (5 bases). The sequence came from a man aged 55-75 years with acute or convalescent COVID-19. The specimen sequenced was peripheral blood. This CDR3 is CASSSRGGTDTQYF. Written as DNA, the CDR3 is TGTGCCAGCAGTTCCCGGGGTGGGACAGATACGCAGTATTTT.